This T cell receptor (beta chain) appears in the sequencing data of a study of T cells in women clearing cervical HPV infection. Study in general: Controls gave blood once infection was undetectable; cases at lesion identification.

Study-wide points: Repertoire richness, not evenness, was significantly elevated in CIN3+ cases versus controls.

Prevalent HPV16 infections were excluded; only incident single HPV16 infections included. TCR beta CDR3 amplified by multiplex PCR from approximately 1,200 ng genomic DNA. Sequenced by immunoSEQ multiplex PCR; TCRdb stores in-frame clones only, minus some. The sample table includes about 26,000 clones. As to this clone: Its antigen remains unidentified. The read halts 3 residues ahead of the CDR3 end, with the missing end drawn from the germline J gene.

Germline CDR1 is LNHDA and CDR2 is SQIVND (reference sequence). Deletions cut 1 base from V and 4 bases from J, with 10 bases between. The CDR3 has 14 amino acids. Sequencing used blood buffy coat. This TCR was sampled from a woman between 18 and 75 years old with a cervical HPV16 infection that either progressed to CIN3+ or cleared (not recorded which). The chain uses TRBV19 and TRBJ1-1; D unclear. The CDR3 bases that were read are TGTGCCAGTAGTATAGGACTTCTAGGCACTGAA. It codes for CASSIGLLGTE. The entire CDR3 reads CASSIGLLGTEAFF.